This entry lists 13 T cell receptor beta chains sequenced from one sample in a study of CD8+CD57+ T cells in acquired aplastic anemia. Genomic DNA acted as the template from which TCR beta VDJ combination and CDR3 sequence profiling were carried out. TCRdb redid the calling of the reads with MiXCR, one entry per CDR3 protein. In the table there are approximately 250,000 distinct CDR3 sequences, around 82% of which are singletons. CD8+CD57+ cell expansion had been shown by flow cytometry in patients chosen for sequencing. Sequenced material: sorted CD4+, CD8+, or CD8+CD57+ T cells (not recorded which) from PBMCs. Receptors originate from a human donor with aplastic anemia.

The J gene is TRBJ2-1, the V gene TRBV10-3; possibly TRBD2 for D (5 bases). V was clipped by 10 bases and J by 8 bases, with 27 bases between them. This CDR3 spans 16 amino acids. Germline V gene data show CDR1 as ENHRY and CDR2 as SYGVKD. CDR3 sequence: CASSQAGGKGKDEQFF. The CDR3 bases are TGTGCCAGCAGCCAGGCGGGCGGAAAAGGAAAGGATGAGCAGTTCTTC.

On this clonotype itself: This CDR3 fails to terminate in the conserved phenylalanine or tryptophan, so it likely reflects a read error. No DNA is shown, since the ends of the CDR3 on it are uncertain; the CDR3 is the one TCRdb lists. The chain employs TRBV7-9 and TRBJ1-5; the DNA was not compared with TRBD1, the D call given in the table. Germline V gives CDR1 SEHNR, CDR2 FQNEAQ (reference sequence). Inclusive of both ends, the CDR3 amounts to 13 amino acids. CDR3 amino acids: CASSFTPDGPALS.

This clonotype has only a few counts. The chain recombines TRBV19 with TRBJ2-1; the D gene is possibly TRBD1 (5 bases). This CDR3 spans 15 amino acids. Germline assignment: CDR1 LNHDA and CDR2 SQIVND (reference sequence). The CDR3 protein is CGATLGDSSYNEQFF. The CDR3 region has the DNA TGTGGTGCTACCCTAGGTGACAGCTCCTACAATGAGCAGTTCTTC.

As concerns this clonotype: Since no conserved phenylalanine or tryptophan closes the CDR3, a read error is the likely cause. Because the CDR3's place on the DNA is in doubt, the DNA is left out and the CDR3 is given as listed by TCRdb. J is TRBJ1-2 and V is TRBV7-3. With termini counted, the CDR3 has 13 amino acids. The germline CDR1 and CDR2 sequences are SGHTA and FQGTGA. CDR3 sequence reads: CASSQGLAGDYTY.

The sample holds many counts of this clonotype. This chain uses TRBV19 with TRBJ1-1; no clear D gene. The length of the CDR3 is 13 residues. Trimming removed 8 bases from V and 1 base from J, with 11 bases in between. The germline V gene encodes CDR1 LNHDA and CDR2 SQIVND (reference sequence). CDR3 loop: CASSSAGNTEAFF. CDR3 in DNA: TGTGCCAGTTCATCTGCCGGGAACACTGAAGCTTTCTTT.

The chain uses TRBV7-8 and TRBJ1-5; TRBD1 matches at 10 bases. Germline V gene data show CDR1 as SGHVS and CDR2 as FQNEAQ. Trimming removed 3 bases from V and 14 bases from J; junction bases left unmatched: 10. The CDR3 contains 14 residues. CDR3 in amino acids: CASSLTGGAEYEHF. The CDR3 nucleotides are TGTGCCAGCAGCTTGACAGGGGGCGCCGAGTACGAGCATTTT.

The chain links TRBV7-8 to TRBJ2-1; D perhaps matches TRBD2 (6 bases). Germline CDR1 and CDR2: SGHVS and FQNEAQ. This CDR3 region has 16 residues. Trimming cost V 1 base and J 8 bases, with 18 bases left between them. CDR3 sequence: CASSLEGGGDTDEQFF. CDR3 DNA sequence: TGTGCCAGCAGCTTAGAGGGAGGCGGCGATACGGATGAGCAGTTCTTC.

This clonotype appeared a single time. This chain uses TRBV9 with TRBJ2-3, with 8 bases that match TRBD2. Germline CDR1 SGDLS, CDR2 YYNGEE. J lost 8 bases, V lost 4 bases, and 9 bases had no gene match. This CDR3 spans 14 amino acids. Written as DNA, the CDR3 is TGTGCCAGCAGCTATGCGGGAGGTCCGGTTACGCAGTATTTT. Residues: CASSYAGGPVTQYF.

The CDR3 is CASTSRDSGNTIYF. The CDR3 DNA reads TGTGCCAGCACGAGCAGAGACTCTGGAAACACCATATATTTT. The chain joins TRBV11-2 to TRBJ1-3; the D is unclear. The germline gives CDR1 SGHAT, CDR2 FQNNGV. V lost 7 bases and J lost 0, with 10 bases in between. The CDR3 has 14 residues.

The J gene is TRBJ2-7, the V gene TRBV19; D may be TRBD2 (6 bases). This CDR3 contains 14 residues. Trimming cost V 3 bases and J 3 bases, with 12 bases left between them. The V gene's germline CDR1 is LNHDA and CDR2 SQIVND (reference sequence). The CDR3 is CASSIVRGNYEQYF. The CDR3 region has the DNA TGTGCCAGTAGTATCGTGCGGGGTAACTACGAGCAGTACTTC.

The chain links TRBV12-3 or TRBV12-4 to TRBJ2-2; the D is unclear. The CDR3 consists of 12 residues. Trimming took off 6 bases at V and 4 bases at J, with 6 bases between the two ends. CDR3 sequence reads: CASRESTGELFF. CDR3 in DNA: TGTGCCAGCAGGGAAAGCACCGGGGAGCTGTTTTTT.

The gene calls are TRBV11-1 and TRBJ2-3; D is unclear. This CDR3 comprises 14 residues. The ends were cut back, 5 bases at V and 6 bases at J, with 15 bases in the middle. Per germline, CDR1 SGHAT and CDR2 FQDESV (reference sequence). The CDR3 loop is CASSVDDTPDTQYF. DNA of the CDR3: TGTGCCAGCAGCGTCGATGATACGCCCGATACGCAGTATTTT.

About this clonotype: The final CDR3 position lacks the conserved phenylalanine or tryptophan, pointing to a likely read error. The DNA is omitted, as the CDR3 cannot be located on it reliably, and the CDR3 follows TCRdb's listing. CDR3 sequence reads: CASSLAGGDEKQY. V gene TRBV7-8 combines with J gene TRBJ2-3. Germline loops: CDR1 SGHVS, CDR2 FQNEAQ. Inclusive of both ends, the CDR3 amounts to 13 amino acids.